The 9 T cell receptor beta chains presented below share a single source sample, sequenced in a study of cytomegalovirus exposure and HLA in healthy donors. PCR employed 60 Vbeta and 13 Jbeta primers. Sequencing was performed with immunoSEQ multiplex PCR; in TCRdb, only in-frame clones are kept and a portion is missing. The sample records 170,000 or so clones, around 80% being singletons. The source material was PBMCs. These receptors all come from a woman aged 25 to 39 in good health and CMV-seropositive.

This clone appeared a few times. This rearrangement joins TRBV7-9 to TRBJ1-1; TRBD1 matches 8 bases. Trimming took 3 bases from V and 5 from J; bases not matched to a gene: 5. Germline assignment: CDR1 SEHNR and CDR2 FQNEAQ (reference sequence). The CDR3 length is 14 residues. The CDR3 DNA reads TGTGCCAGCAGCTTCGGACAGGGATGGACTGAAGCTTTCTTT. Amino acid sequence: CASSFGQGWTEAFF.

This clone showed up just a few times. This chain connects TRBV10-3 to TRBJ2-7, with TRBD2 matching over 7 bases. Trimming cost V 7 bases and J 3 bases; bases outside gene matches: 12. Germline V gives CDR1 ENHRY, CDR2 SYGVKD. The CDR3 spans 15 residues. CDR3 in DNA: TGTGCCATCAAGGTATCGGGCGGGGGAAACTACGAGCAGTACTTC. It is translated as CAIKVSGGGNYEQYF.

The rearrangement links TRBV11-2 to TRBJ2-1; weak D call: TRBD2 (6 bases). The CDR3 runs to 17 residues. The V end was cut by 0 bases, the J end by 7 bases, with 19 bases between. Germline V gene data show CDR1 as SGHAT and CDR2 as FQNNGV. CDR3 sequence (DNA): TGTGCCAGCAGCTTAGATAAAGGGTGGAGGGCCTGGAATGAGCAGTTCTTC. This codes for CASSLDKGWRAWNEQFF. Full variable domain (outside the CDR3, taken from reference TRBV11-2 and TRBJ2-1): EAGVAQSPRYKIIEKRQSVAFWCNPISGHATLYWYQQILGQGPKLLIQFQNNGVVDDSQLPKDRFSAERLKGVDSTLKIQPAKLEDSAVYLCASSLDKGWRAWNEQFFGPGTRLTVL.

Remarks on this clone: Additional DNA sequences in this sample encode the identical CDR3. The rearrangement links TRBV18 to TRBJ1-3; D is possibly TRBD1 (5 bases). The CDR3 sequence is 14 residues long. V shed 2 bases and J shed 4 bases, with 9 bases lying between them. In germline, CDR1 is KGHSH, CDR2 LQKENI. In nucleotides, the CDR3 is TGTGCCAGCTCACCAGGGGCGCGGGGAAACACCATATATTTT. This gives the protein CASSPGARGNTIYF. Drawing the rest from reference TRBV18 and TRBJ1-3, the complete variable domain is NAGVMQNPRHLVRRRGQEARLRCSPMKGHSHVYWYRQLPEEGLKFMVYLQKENIIDESGMPKERFSAEFPKEGPSILRIQQVVRGDSAAYFCASSPGARGNTIYFGEGSWLTVV.

This chain links TRBV11-2 with TRBJ1-1; 8 bases line up with TRBD1. CDR1 is SGHAT, CDR2 FQNNGV, per germline. Trimming removed 4 bases from V and 7 bases from J; junction bases left unmatched: 8. CDR3 length equals 14 residues. The CDR3 nucleotides are TGTGCCAGCAGCTCCGACAGGGGAGGTTTTGAAGCTTTCTTT. Amino acids: CASSSDRGGFEAFF.

The V and J genes are TRBV7-9 and TRBJ2-3; 10 nucleotides align to TRBD2. Germline CDR1 is SEHNR and CDR2 is FQNEAQ (reference sequence). Trimming removed 1 base from V and 8 bases from J; junction bases left unmatched: 12. CDR3 length: 17 amino acids. The chain's CDR3 is CASSLVLAGVMGATQYF. CDR3 nucleotide sequence: TGTGCCAGCAGCTTAGTTCTAGCGGGAGTAATGGGGGCTACGCAGTATTTT.

This chain uses TRBV7-3 with TRBJ2-1; 10 nucleotides match TRBD1. The CDR3 has 17 amino acids. V lost 5 bases, J lost 0 bases, and 7 bases stayed unmatched. CDR1 SGHTA and CDR2 FQGTGA come from the germline V gene. CDR3 sequence (DNA): TGTGCCAGCAGCCCCTGGACAGGGGGTAACTCCTACAATGAGCAGTTCTTC. It encodes CASSPWTGGNSYNEQFF. Full variable domain (remainder filled in from reference TRBV7-3 and TRBJ2-1): GAGVSQTPSNKVTEKGKYVELRCDPISGHTALYWYRQSLGQGPEFLIYFQGTGAADDSGLPNDRFFAVRPEGSVSTLKIQRTERGDSAVYLCASSPWTGGNSYNEQFFGPGTRLTVL.

V gene TRBV30 combines with J gene TRBJ2-3, with unresolved D. Trimming shortened V by 1 base and J by 5 bases, and 13 bases separated the two germline ends. Germline V gene lookup returns CDR1 GTSNPN and CDR2 SVGIG (reference sequence). This CDR3 spans 14 amino acids. The CDR3 protein is CAWSDTPLQDTQYF. The CDR3 DNA is TGTGCCTGGAGTGACACCCCCTTACAAGATACGCAGTATTTT.

This clone occurred once. The CDR3 DNA sequence: TGTGCCAGCTCACCTCAGGTAGACTCCTACGAGCAGTACTTC. This codes for CASSPQVDSYEQYF. This rearrangement joins TRBV18 to TRBJ2-7; D remains unclear. The CDR3 length is 14 residues. V lost 3 bases and J 0 bases, leaving 9 bases between the germline ends. CDR1 is KGHSH and CDR2 is LQKENI in the germline V gene.